The 17 T cell receptor beta chains in this list originate from one sample, sequenced in a study of vaccination and CD4 T cells after COVID-19. Documented treatment: roughly nine-day PBMC culture with coronavirus spike peptide pools or control peptides (ViraFEST assay). Their target antigens are unknown. Sequencing of cultured CD4+ T cell DNA used the Oncomine TCR Beta short-read assay. A single record per CDR3 protein comes from TCRdb applying MiXCR to the PCR reads. Of fewer than 20,000 distinct CDR3 sequences in the sample, around 52% were seen once. This specimen consisted of CD4+ T cells from blood, cultured in vitro, obtained before SARS-CoV-2 vaccination. Source of these receptors: a human donor who had recovered from COVID-19.

The chain links TRBV27 to TRBJ2-2; 9 positions agree with TRBD1. Germline CDR1 reads MNHEY; CDR2 reads SMNVEV (reference sequence). V gave up 5 bases and J gave up 9 bases; unmatched junction bases: 4. The CDR3 loop spans 13 amino acids. This CDR3 reads CASSKQGARELFF. CDR3 nucleotides: TGTGCCAGCAGTAAACAGGGGGCCCGGGAGCTGTTTTTT.

This clonotype showed up just a few times. The gene calls are TRBV10-3 and TRBJ1-1, with TRBD1 identical over 7 bases. Germline V gene data show CDR1 as ENHRY and CDR2 as SYGVKD. The CDR3 consists of 12 residues. V gave up 2 bases and J gave up 11 bases; unmatched junction bases: 5. This chain's CDR3 is CAISEVQGSAFF. The CDR3 DNA reads as TGTGCCATCAGTGAGGTACAGGGGTCTGCTTTCTTT.

This clonotype was counted only a few times. The chain uses TRBV20-1 and TRBJ1-1, with D possibly matching TRBD1 (6 bases). This CDR3 comprises 15 residues. The ends were cut back, 0 bases at V and 2 bases at J, with 13 bases in the middle. The germline V gene has CDR1 DFQATT and CDR2 SNEGSKA (reference sequence). The DNA for the CDR3 is TGCAGTGCTAGAGATTGGCCCAGGGGAAACACTGAAGCTTTCTTT. It is translated as CSARDWPRGNTEAFF.

J is TRBJ2-1 and V is TRBV6-2 or TRBV6-3; 11 bases fit TRBD2. This CDR3 region has 15 residues. Germline V gives CDR1 MNHEY, CDR2 SVGEGT. Trimming removed 1 base from V and 6 bases from J; junction bases left unmatched: 2. CDR3 residues: CASSYLAGGPNEQFF. CDR3 in DNA: TGTGCCAGCAGTTACTTAGCGGGAGGGCCCAATGAGCAGTTCTTC.

The rearrangement links TRBV19 to TRBJ1-5; no firm D call. The CDR3 extends over 14 amino acids. Trimming removed 1 base from V and 7 bases from J, with 11 bases in between. The germline V gene has CDR1 LNHDA and CDR2 SQIVND (reference sequence). CDR3 protein: CASSIGPYRQPQHF. The CDR3 nucleotides are TGTGCCAGTAGTATAGGGCCATATCGACAGCCCCAGCATTTT.

The chain employs TRBV6-4 and TRBJ1-1; D is ambiguous. From germline, CDR1 is MRHNA and CDR2 SNTAGT. V lost 5 bases and J lost 6, with 16 bases in between. This CDR3 comprises 14 residues. CDR3 protein: CASSYAGRGPEAFF. CDR3 DNA: TGTGCCAGCAGTTACGCGGGGAGAGGTCCTGAAGCTTTCTTT.

This sequence joins TRBV11-3 and TRBJ2-7; 8 nucleotides line up with TRBD1. The CDR3 sequence is 17 residues long. The J segment lost 2 bases and the V segment lost 5 bases, leaving 14 bases of the junction unmatched. Germline assignment: CDR1 SGHNT and CDR2 YENEEA. The CDR3 spells CASSPQGLGQATYEQYF. The CDR3 DNA sequence: TGTGCCAGCAGCCCTCAGGGTCTGGGACAGGCAACCTACGAGCAGTACTTC.

The chain employs TRBV20-1 and TRBJ2-7; unclear D gene. Trimming took off 0 bases at V and 0 bases at J, with 3 bases between the two ends. CDR3 size: 12 residues. The germline gives CDR1 DFQATT, CDR2 SNEGSKA (reference sequence). The chain's CDR3 is CSAREDSYEQYF. The CDR3 DNA reads TGCAGTGCTAGAGAGGACTCCTACGAGCAGTACTTC.

A few counts support this clonotype. Here the CDR3 DNA reads TGTGCCAGCAGTTACTCGAGTGTAAGGGAACCCACAGATACGCAGTATTTT. This gives the protein CASSYSSVREPTDTQYF. The chain employs TRBV6-2 or TRBV6-3 and TRBJ2-3; D gene ambiguous. This CDR3 is built from 17 residues. Germline CDR1 MNHEY, CDR2 SVGEGT. Trimming pared 0 bases from V and 2 bases from J, leaving 15 bases between.

This clonotype was observed a handful of times. The chain joins TRBV2 to TRBJ1-5; the D gene is possibly TRBD1 (5 bases). The germline V gene encodes CDR1 SNHLY and CDR2 FYNNEI. The CDR3 sequence is 14 residues long. With 4 bases removed from V and 5 bases from J, the gap between germline ends came to 12 bases. This chain's CDR3 is CASSVQDSDQPQHF. CDR3 nucleotides: TGTGCCAGCAGTGTACAGGACTCGGATCAGCCCCAGCATTTT.

The rearrangement uses TRBV27 and TRBJ2-7; no definite D call. This CDR3 has 11 amino acids. The V gene lost 4 bases and the J gene lost 5 bases, with 6 bases spanning the gap. Germline CDR1 reads MNHEY; CDR2 reads SMNVEV (reference sequence). As DNA, the CDR3 is TGTGCCAGCAGTTGGCTCGACGAGCAGTACTTC. Translation: CASSWLDEQYF.

In this sample, this clonotype turned up a few times. The junction shows a germline mismatch at one end, possibly a read error. The chain uses TRBV15 and TRBJ2-7; D is perhaps TRBD1 (6 bases). This CDR3 is built from 15 residues. Germline V gene data show CDR1 as LNHNV and CDR2 as YYDKDF (reference sequence). The DNA for the CDR3 is TGTGCCACCAGCAGAGATGCAGGACAGTCCTCCGAGCAGTACTTC. The encoded protein is CATSRDAGQSSEQYF.

This chain links TRBV15 with TRBJ2-2; 10 nucleotides match TRBD2. Germline V gene sequence: CDR1 LNHNV, CDR2 YYDKDF (reference sequence). The trim removed 5 bases at V and 6 bases at J, leaving 15 bases unmatched. There are 18 residues in the CDR3. This CDR3 is CATSRSSGRALTSGELFF. The CDR3 bases are TGTGCCACCAGCCGATCCAGCGGGAGGGCCTTAACGTCCGGGGAGCTGTTTTTT.

The rearrangement uses TRBV20-1 and TRBJ2-3; D is unresolved. The CDR3 length is 12 residues. The germline V gene encodes CDR1 DFQATT and CDR2 SNEGSKA (reference sequence). Trimming cost V 4 bases and J 6 bases, with 11 bases left between them. This CDR3 is CSATRLYDTQYF. As DNA, the CDR3 is TGCAGTGCTACCCGCCTCTACGATACGCAGTATTTT.

The chain carries TRBV28 and TRBJ1-2, with TRBD1 matching over 9 bases. Germline trimming cut 6 bases from V and 10 bases from J; bases unmatched to any gene: 12. The germline V gene encodes CDR1 MDHEN and CDR2 SYDVKM. This CDR3 is 14 amino acids long. DNA for the CDR3: TGTGCCAGCAGACCGACAGGGGGTGTCTTTGACTACACCTTC. Encoded protein: CASRPTGGVFDYTF.

The chain uses TRBV6-5 and TRBJ2-7; D is possibly TRBD2 (7 bases). The CDR3 runs 17 residues. The V gene's germline CDR1 is MNHEY and CDR2 SVGAGI. Between the trimmed V and J ends, which lost 2 bases and 2 bases, there was a span of 19 bases. Written as DNA, the CDR3 is TGTGCCAGCAGTTACGGGGGGGCCCTCCTAACTGCCTACGAGCAGTACTTC. Protein sequence: CASSYGGALLTAYEQYF.

This clonotype was seen only a few times. The chain combines TRBV2 with TRBJ1-2; 9 bases agree with TRBD1. CDR1 is SNHLY, CDR2 FYNNEI, per germline. The ends lost 6 bases at V and 5 bases at J; junction bases unmatched: 1. The CDR3 has 12 residues. CDR3 protein: CASRGTGYGYTF. In nucleotides, the CDR3 is TGTGCCAGCAGGGGGACAGGGTATGGCTACACCTTC.